The 3 T cell receptor beta chains given below trace back to one sample, sequenced in a study of T cells in Graves' hyperthyroidism and ophthalmopathy. TCR beta CDR3 sequences were amplified from RNA transcripts. The HTBI set primed first-round TCR CDR3 RT-PCR. From the multiplex PCR reads, TCRdb called clonotypes with MiXCR, one entry per CDR3 protein. The profile shows 550,000 to 800,000 distinct CDR3 sequences, roughly 17% of them singletons. The sample comprised blood. Receptors were obtained from a man aged 45-65 years with Graves' hyperthyroidism.

For this clonotype: Given a much more abundant clone one base away, this may be a read error. The chain joins TRBV24-1 to TRBJ2-5, with 8 bases that match TRBD2. The CDR3 loop spans 15 amino acids. The germline V gene encodes CDR1 KGHDR and CDR2 SFDVKD. DNA for the CDR3: TGTGTCACCAGTGACACCGGGACTAGTCAAGAGACCCAGTACTTC. This gives the protein CVTSDTGTSQETQYF.

The rearrangement joins TRBV6-1 to TRBJ2-2; D might be TRBD2 (5 bases). The CDR3 has 17 residues. V was shortened by 1 base and J by 1 base, with 13 bases between the two germline ends. From germline, CDR1 is MNHNS and CDR2 SASEGT. CDR3: CASSEGPASWNTGELFF. The CDR3, as DNA: TGTGCCAGCAGTGAAGGTCCGGCTAGCTGGAACACCGGGGAGCTGTTTTTT.

This clonotype was counted between two and nine times. The genes are TRBV7-9 and TRBJ2-2; 9 nucleotides align to TRBD1. The V and J ends lost 6 bases and 7 bases, in that order; junction bases with no gene match: 12. CDR1 is SEHNR and CDR2 is FQNEAQ in the germline V gene (reference sequence). The CDR3 length is 16 residues. This chain's CDR3 is CASRIPGTGTNGELFF. The DNA for the CDR3 is TGTGCCAGCAGGATTCCCGGGACAGGGACGAACGGGGAGCTGTTTTTT. The full variable domain, completed using reference TRBV7-9 and TRBJ2-2, is DTGVSQNPRHKITKRGQNVTFRCDPISEHNRLYWYRQTLGQGPEFLTYFQNEAQLEKSRLLSDRFSAERPKGSFSTLEIQRTEQGDSAMYLCASRIPGTGTNGELFFGEGSRLTVL.